One T cell receptor (beta chain) is described in this entry. Its antigen remains unknown. The CDR3 runs 14 residues. Germline CDR1 and CDR2: MDHEN and SYDVKM. Trimming cost V 2 bases and J 10 bases, with 17 bases left between them. The data belong to a study of CD8 T cells in Susac syndrome. Whole-study findings and limits: Individuals included in the TCR sequencing and HLA analysis were acknowledged by the study to be relatively few in number.

Random hexamers were used to reverse transcribe the RNA input (about 0.5 to 1 ug). MiXCR, applied by TCRdb to the immunoSEQ multiplex PCR reads, yields one record per CDR3 protein. The sample has more than 55,000 distinct CDR3 sequences, just over 95% seen once. The V gene is TRBV28, the J gene TRBJ1-2; a weak D match, TRBD1 (5 bases). This sequence was found in a human donor with multiple sclerosis. The sequencing input was CD4+ T cells from PBMCs. CDR3 in DNA: TGTGCCAGCAGTTTAACACAGGCTCTCTACCCCTACACCTTC. Amino acids: CASSLTQALYPYTF.